Here is one T cell receptor (beta chain) with its context. The entry originates in a study of blood T cell repertoires in COVID-19. Only in-frame clones appear in the TCRdb table, and some are missing; sequencing was by immunoSEQ multiplex PCR. Found here are about 370,000 clones, around 92% of them singletons; the top ten hold 1.5% to 2%. The CDR3 is made up of 13 amino acids. CDR1 is LNHDA and CDR2 is SQIVND in the germline V gene (reference sequence). V trimming: 4 bases; J trimming: 6 bases; junction bases outside the gene matches: 4. Sequenced sample: PBMCs or T cells enriched from blood (not recorded which). The TCR comes from a woman aged 30 to 39 who had recovered from COVID-19. The chain couples TRBV19 to TRBJ1-2, with 8 nucleotides matching TRBD1. The CDR3 sequence is CASSTGQGHGYTF. DNA for the CDR3: TGTGCCAGTAGTACCGGACAGGGTCATGGCTACACCTTC.